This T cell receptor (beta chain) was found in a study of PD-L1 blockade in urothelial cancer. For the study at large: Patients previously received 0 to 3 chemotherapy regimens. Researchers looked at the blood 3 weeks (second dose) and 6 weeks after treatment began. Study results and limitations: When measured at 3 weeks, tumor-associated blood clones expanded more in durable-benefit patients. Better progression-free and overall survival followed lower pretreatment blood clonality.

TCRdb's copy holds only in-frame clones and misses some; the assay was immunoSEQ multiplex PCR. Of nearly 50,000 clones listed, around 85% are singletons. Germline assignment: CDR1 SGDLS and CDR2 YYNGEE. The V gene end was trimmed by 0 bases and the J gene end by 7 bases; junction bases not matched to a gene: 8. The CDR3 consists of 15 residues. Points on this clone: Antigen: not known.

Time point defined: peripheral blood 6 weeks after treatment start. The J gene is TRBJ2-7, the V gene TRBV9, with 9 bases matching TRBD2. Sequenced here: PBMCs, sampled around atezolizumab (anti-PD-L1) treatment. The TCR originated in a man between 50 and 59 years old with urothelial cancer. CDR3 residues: CASSVDWRGGEEQYF. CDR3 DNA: TGTGCCAGCAGCGTAGACTGGCGGGGGGGTGAGGAGCAGTACTTC.